This TCR beta chain was sequenced in a study of cytomegalovirus exposure and HLA in healthy donors. The study's findings and limits: Among the CMV-associated chains, three were confirmed in vitro as specific for CMV antigens.

V dropped 1 base and J dropped 2 bases, with 15 bases sitting between them. Per germline, CDR1 LGHNA and CDR2 YSLEER. The CDR3 sequence is 18 residues long. A multiplex PCR was run with 60 Vbeta primers and 13 Jbeta primers. Sequencing was performed with immunoSEQ multiplex PCR; in TCRdb, only in-frame clones are kept and a portion is missing. The sample carries about 77,000 clones, around three quarters recorded once. This clone turned up a few times. Its specificity is not known. The sequence was collected from a man aged 35 to 55 in good health and CMV-seronegative. Sequenced material: PBMCs. J is TRBJ2-6 and V is TRBV4-3, with D possibly matching TRBD1 (5 bases). CDR3 region: CASSQATQGEAGANVLTF. For the CDR3, the DNA is TGCGCCAGCAGCCAAGCAACCCAGGGTGAGGCTGGGGCCAACGTCCTGACTTTC.